The next 8 T cell receptor beta chains were all read from a single sample in a study of OX40 agonist ivuxolimab in advanced cancers. Sequenced by immunoSEQ multiplex PCR; TCRdb stores in-frame clones only, minus some. The sample carries more than 50,000 clones, 90% to 95% recorded once. Here the sequenced sample was CD4+ or CD8+ T cells sorted from blood, taken in a trial of the OX40 agonist ivuxolimab. The receptors were gathered from an adult with an advanced solid tumor such as melanoma, head and neck, liver or kidney cancer.

This sequence joins TRBV7-2 and TRBJ2-3, with TRBD2 identical over 10 bases. Germline CDR1 reads SGHTA; CDR2 reads FQGNSA. The CDR3 runs to 17 residues. Trimming cost V 5 bases and J 2 bases; bases outside gene matches: 10. CDR3 nucleotide sequence: TGTGCCAGCAGCCCTTCCCCCCTAGCGGGGGACACAGATACGCAGTATTTT. This codes for CASSPSPLAGDTDTQYF.

V gene TRBV27 combines with J gene TRBJ2-2; TRBD1 is a possible D gene (6 bases). Germline V lookup: CDR1 MNHEY, CDR2 SMNVEV (reference sequence). CDR3 length: 16 amino acids. Trimming cost V 5 bases and J 4 bases, with 17 bases left between them. The CDR3 sequence is CASSPRQVIGTGELFF. As DNA, the CDR3 is TGTGCCAGCAGTCCACGACAGGTGATCGGCACCGGGGAGCTGTTTTTT.

J is TRBJ1-2 and V is TRBV19, with no clear D. The CDR3 has 15 residues. Trimming took 3 bases from V and 5 from J, leaving 16 bases between them. Germline assignment: CDR1 LNHDA and CDR2 SQIVND (reference sequence). The CDR3: CASSIDEIGFYGYTF. The CDR3 DNA is TGTGCCAGTAGTATTGATGAAATAGGGTTTTATGGCTACACCTTC.

This clone turned up a few times. The chain employs TRBV5-6 and TRBJ2-7; tentatively, D is TRBD2 (5 bases). Germline V gives CDR1 SGHDT, CDR2 YYEEEE. The V end was cut by 3 bases, the J end by 4 bases, with 23 bases between. CDR3 length: 17 residues. The CDR3 bases are TGTGCCAGCAGCTCCACGGAGGTGTTGGGCAGCATGTACGAGCAGTACTTC. Amino acids: CASSSTEVLGSMYEQYF. Full variable domain (remainder filled in from reference TRBV5-6 and TRBJ2-7): DAGVTQSPTHLIKTRGQQVTLRCSPKSGHDTVSWYQQALGQGPQFIFQYYEEEERQRGNFPDRFSGHQFPNYSSELNVNALLLGDSALYLCASSSTEVLGSMYEQYFGPGTRLTVT.

V usage is TRBV6-5 and J usage is TRBJ1-1; D remains unclear. The germline CDR1 and CDR2 sequences are MNHEY and SVGAGI. The V and J ends lost 6 bases and 8 bases respectively, with 10 bases between them. The CDR3 is 11 amino acids. CDR3 protein: CASRLGLEAFF. The CDR3, as DNA: TGTGCCAGCAGGTTGGGCCTCGAAGCTTTCTTT.

The chain carries TRBV27 and TRBJ2-7; the D gene could be TRBD1 or TRBD2 (5 bases each). The V end was cut by 0 bases, the J end by 6 bases, with 12 bases between. Germline assignment: CDR1 MNHEY and CDR2 SMNVEV (reference sequence). The CDR3 contains 14 residues. The CDR3 DNA reads as TGTGCCAGCAGTTTATCGTCCCGGGGCATCGAGCAGTACTTC. This encodes CASSLSSRGIEQYF.

The rearrangement links TRBV28 to TRBJ2-1, with 7 bases that match TRBD2. CDR1 and CDR2 (germline): MDHEN, SYDVKM. Trimming took 3 bases from V and 5 from J; bases not matched to a gene: 10. This CDR3 has 16 amino acids. This CDR3 reads CASSFIGEGIDNEQFF. Here the CDR3 DNA reads TGTGCCAGCAGTTTTATAGGGGAGGGGATCGACAATGAGCAGTTCTTC. The whole variable domain, filled in from reference TRBV28 and TRBJ2-1, reads DVKVTQSSRYLVKRTGEKVFLECVQDMDHENMFWYRQDPGLGLRLIYFSYDVKMKEKGDIPEGYSVSREKKERFSLILESASTNQTSMYLCASSFIGEGIDNEQFFGPGTRLTVL.

V gene TRBV28 combines with J gene TRBJ2-7; D is unresolved. This CDR3 has 17 amino acids. Germline V gene lookup returns CDR1 MDHEN and CDR2 SYDVKM. Trimming left V 6 bases short and J 4 bases short, with 25 bases between. The CDR3 DNA follows: TGTGCCAGCAGCCTTATTTATGGATCGAGTAAACCGTACGAGCAGTACTTC. As protein: CASSLIYGSSKPYEQYF.